The subject of this entry is one T cell receptor beta chain. The data belong to a study of shared T cell receptors in the human thymus. The CDR3 sequence is 17 residues long. The V segment lost 4 bases and the J segment 5 bases; nucleotides outside the gene matches: 10. CDR1 and CDR2 (germline): LGHNA, YNFKEQ. Clones were sequenced by immunoSEQ multiplex PCR, and TCRdb holds only the in-frame ones, with some missing. The profile shows about 660,000 clones, approximately 87% of them singletons. Separately, the same data were catalogued under a study of human thymus T cells. As reported in that work: Immunologically healthy infants in Finland undergoing congenital heart defect surgery were the donors. Corrective heart surgery yielded resections, and these provided the thymus tissue. V and J genes seemed to be used with bias in thymic and blood repertoires. Related studies noted strongly shared thymic repertoires across unrelated people.

The sample taken for sequencing was thymocytes. The chain has TRBV4-2 and TRBJ2-3; 12 bases agree with TRBD2. The TCR was taken from a boy in the first two years of life with a congenital heart defect. In DNA, the CDR3 is TGTGCCAGCAGCCGCACAGGGACTAGCGGGCCCATAGATACGCAGTATTTT. Encoded protein: CASSRTGTSGPIDTQYF.